The clone carrying this T cell receptor (beta chain) ranks as medium-sized (0.01 to 0.1%). The antigen is unknown. The entry originates in a study of spatial heterogeneity in lung cancer. The study's findings and limits: Expanded alpha and beta TCR counts within tumors tracked tumor mutation counts.

Documented time point: sample taken at primary tumor resection. No cells were sorted before sequencing. The whole RNA sequenced was extracted from tumor, nontumor lung or frozen PBMC. One entry per CDR3 protein, called by TCRdb with MiXCR from the 5' RACE reads. The sample has about 3,000 distinct CDR3 sequences; 25% to 30% are singletons. The V end lost 5 bases, the J end lost 5 bases, and 18 bases lay between the germline ends. Germline lookup yields CDR1 SGHVS and CDR2 FNYEAQ. This CDR3 comprises 15 residues. V gene TRBV7-6 combines with J gene TRBJ2-5; D may be TRBD2 (5 bases). The source of this sequence is a female donor with early-stage non-small cell lung cancer. This specimen consisted of lung tumor tissue, obtained at surgery. This CDR3 reads CASSTNRGSRETQYF. In nucleotides, the CDR3 is TGTGCCAGCAGCACTAATCGAGGGAGTCGGGAGACCCAGTACTTC.